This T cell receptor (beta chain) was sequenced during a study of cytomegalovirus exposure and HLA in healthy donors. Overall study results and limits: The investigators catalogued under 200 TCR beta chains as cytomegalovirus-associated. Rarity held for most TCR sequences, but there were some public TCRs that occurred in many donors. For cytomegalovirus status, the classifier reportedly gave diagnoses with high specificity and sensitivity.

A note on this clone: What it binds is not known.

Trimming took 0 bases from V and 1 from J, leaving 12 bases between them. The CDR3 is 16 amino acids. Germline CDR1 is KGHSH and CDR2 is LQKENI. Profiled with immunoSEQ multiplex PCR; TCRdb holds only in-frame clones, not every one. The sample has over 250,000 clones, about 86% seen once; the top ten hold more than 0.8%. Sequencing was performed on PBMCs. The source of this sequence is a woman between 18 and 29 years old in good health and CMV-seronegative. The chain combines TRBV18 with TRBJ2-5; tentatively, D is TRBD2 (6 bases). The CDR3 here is CASSPPLSSGQETQYF. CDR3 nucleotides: TGTGCCAGCTCACCACCGCTAAGTAGCGGCCAAGAGACCCAGTACTTC.